These T cell receptor beta chains were read from a single sample in a study of CD8+CD57+ T cells in acquired aplastic anemia. MiXCR, applied by TCRdb to the reads, yields one record per CDR3 protein. The profile covers 400,000 to 500,000 distinct CDR3 sequences, with 65% to 75% appearing a single time and 3.5% to 4.5% taken by the ten largest. The sample was sorted CD4+, CD8+, or CD8+CD57+ T cells (not recorded which) from PBMCs. These receptor sequences come from a human donor in good health, serving as a control. Both conserved end residues are part of each CDR3. D genes are given only for firm matches. Clone size is given for some rows only: seen once, a few or many times, or a class if the clone is expanded.

J,V,D,size,DNA,CDR3
TRBJ2-7,TRBV7-3,TRBD1,-,TGTGCCAGCAGCCGACAGGGGGGAGTTTACGGGCAGTACTTC,CASSRQGGVYGQYF
TRBJ2-5,TRBV4-1,TRBD1,few,TGCGCCAGCAGCCAAGATCGGGGGACAGGGGTTTTAATGCAAGAGACCCAGTACTTC,CASSQDRGTGVLMQETQYF
TRBJ2-2,TRBV11-2,-,once,TGTGCCAGCAGCTTAGATGGGGCGCCAATCGGGGAGCTGTTTTTT,CASSLDGAPIGELFF
TRBJ1-5,TRBV20-1,-,-,TGCAGTGCTAGAGCAGGAGAGGTTCAGCCCCAGCATTTT,CSARAGEVQPQHF
TRBJ2-1,TRBV20-1,-,once,TGCAGCGGTAGGGGGGGGGCCGACTACAATGAGCAGTTCTTC,CSGRGGADYNEQFF
TRBJ1-5,TRBV2,-,-,TGTGCCAGCAGTGAATCGACAGGCCCTGGCCAGCCCCAGCATTTT,CASSESTGPGQPQHF
TRBJ2-7,TRBV12-3/TRBV12-4,-,-,TGTGCCAGCAGTCGTAACCGGGACACTCTCTACGAGCAGTACTTC,CASSRNRDTLYEQYF
TRBJ2-6,TRBV6-5,-,-,TGTGCCAGCAGTGGCGACATTTTAGCCGGGGCCAACGTCCTGACTTTC,CASSGDILAGANVLTF
TRBJ1-5,TRBV2,-,-,TGTGCCAGCAGGTTCCGTGGGGGGGATCATCCCCAGCATTTT,CASRFRGGDHPQHF
TRBJ1-5,TRBV7-3,-,-,TGTGCCAGCAGTGTTTGGTACAGCTATCAGCTCCAGCATTTT,CASSVWYSYQLQHF
TRBJ1-1,TRBV20-1,-,-,TGCAGTGCTAGTGGACAAAAGAACACTGAAGCTTTCTTT,CSASGQKNTEAFF
TRBJ2-3,TRBV9,TRBD2,-,TGTGCCAGCAGCGTAGAAGGGACTATACTAAGCACAGATACGCAGTATTTT,CASSVEGTILSTDTQYF
TRBJ1-1,TRBV20-1,-,-,TGCAGTCCCCTCCGACAGCAGACCGGGGTGGCTTTCTTT,CSPLRQQTGVAFF
TRBJ2-2,TRBV7-2,-,-,TGTGCCAGCAGGACAAGGGGGGATTCACCCCTCCACTTTCTGTTTTTT,CASRTRGDSPLHFLFF
TRBJ2-5,TRBV20-1,TRBD2,few,TGCAGTGCTAGGGGACTAGCGGGGGTCCAGACCCAGTACTTC,CSARGLAGVQTQYF
TRBJ1-1,TRBV5-1,TRBD1,many,TGCGCCAGCAGGGAAGGACAGGGAGAGACTGAAGCTTTCTTT,CASREGQGETEAFF
TRBJ1-3,TRBV5-1,-,-,TGCGCCAGCAGCTTAGGACAGTGGGCCCAAAACACCATATATTTT,CASSLGQWAQNTIYF
TRBJ1-2,TRBV20-1,TRBD1,-,TGCAGTGCTTTCCCGGGACAGGGGGAGGCCTTC,CSAFPGQGEAF
TRBJ2-5,TRBV6-6,-,many,TGTGCCAGCAGACTCCAAGAGACCCAGTACTTC,CASRLQETQYF
TRBJ1-1,TRBV9,-,-,TGTGCCAGCAGCGTCTCAGGTGGGAACACTGAAGCTTTCTTT,CASSVSGGNTEAFF
TRBJ2-5,TRBV9,-,-,TGTGCCAGCAGCTTAGTGGGGCGAGAGACCCAGTACTTC,CASSLVGRETQYF
TRBJ2-3,TRBV9,-,many,TGTGCCAGCAGCGTAGTGCCCGGTCAGGTAGCAGATACGCAGTATTTT,CASSVVPGQVADTQYF
TRBJ2-7,TRBV3-1,-,-,TGTGCCAGCAGCCAAGACAGGAACTCCGTGCAGTACTTC,CASSQDRNSVQYF
TRBJ2-3,TRBV6-5,-,many,TGTGCCAGCAGTTACTCGCGAGGGAGCCCAGATACGCAGTATTTT,CASSYSRGSPDTQYF